These T cell receptor beta chains were read from a single sample in a study of cytomegalovirus exposure and HLA in healthy donors. TCRdb's table, derived via immunoSEQ multiplex PCR, lists solely in-frame clones and lacks some. The sample comprises around 180,000 clones, more than 65% of which are singletons, and around 6% rests with the top ten. The specimen was PBMCs. The receptors derive from a woman aged 25-40 years in good health and CMV-seropositive. The CDR3 runs from the conserved cysteine through the conserved F or W. The D gene is left open where the match is weak. A clone size is listed for some rows: how often the clone was seen (once, few, many), or a class if it is expanded.

size: few
D: -
V: TRBV13
J: TRBJ2-1
DNA: TGTGCCAGCAGCTTAGGAGGGTTAGGTGGTGGGAGTGAGCAGTTCTTC
CDR3: CASSLGGLGGGSEQFF

size: -
D: TRBD1
V: TRBV4-3
J: TRBJ1-6
DNA: TGCGCCAGCAGCCCCGGGACAGGGGTAACCCAATTCCACTTT
CDR3: CASSPGTGVTQFHF

size: -
D: -
V: TRBV10-3
J: TRBJ1-1
DNA: TGTGCCATCAGTGAGGGAGGTTCGGACACTGAAGCTTTCTTT
CDR3: CAISEGGSDTEAFF

size: once
D: -
V: TRBV5-1
J: TRBJ2-7
DNA: TGCGCCAGCAGCCCCGAGATCAATATGTACGAGCAGTACTTC
CDR3: CASSPEINMYEQYF

size: -
D: -
V: TRBV19
J: TRBJ2-2
DNA: TGTGCCAGTAGTCCTCTCGTGGGGGAGCTGTTTTTT
CDR3: CASSPLVGELFF

size: -
D: -
V: TRBV27
J: TRBJ1-2
DNA: TGTGCCAGCAGTTTAGGGGGCGCCCGGGGTTTCTATGGCTACACCTTC
CDR3: CASSLGGARGFYGYTF

size: -
D: -
V: TRBV5-1
J: TRBJ1-4
DNA: TGCGCCAGCAGCTTGGGGGACACTACAACTAATGAAAAACTGTTTTTT
CDR3: CASSLGDTTTNEKLFF

size: -
D: TRBD2
V: TRBV15
J: TRBJ2-3
DNA: TGTGCCACCAGCTTAGGACTAGCAACGACAGATACGCAGTATTTT
CDR3: CATSLGLATTDTQYF

size: -
D: TRBD1
V: TRBV6-1
J: TRBJ1-2
DNA: TGTGCCAGCAGTGAAAGGGGACAGGACTATGGCTACACCTTC
CDR3: CASSERGQDYGYTF

size: -
D: -
V: TRBV5-1
J: TRBJ2-3
DNA: TGCGCCAGCAGCTTGGAGGTTAGTCGGGCAGATACGCAGTATTTT
CDR3: CASSLEVSRADTQYF

size: few
D: TRBD1
V: TRBV4-3
J: TRBJ2-7
DNA: TGCGCCAGCAGCCAAGAGGGCACAGGGGTTTACGAGCAGTACTTC
CDR3: CASSQEGTGVYEQYF

size: -
D: -
V: TRBV6-6
J: TRBJ1-1
DNA: TGTGCCAGCAGCACAGGGTCAAACCCTGAAGCTTTCTTT
CDR3: CASSTGSNPEAFF

size: -
D: -
V: TRBV4-1
J: TRBJ1-2
DNA: TGCGCCAGCAGCCAAGACCACAGCACTAACTATGGCTACACCTTC
CDR3: CASSQDHSTNYGYTF

size: -
D: -
V: TRBV19
J: TRBJ1-2
DNA: TGTGCCAGTGCACGCGTCGCCTATGGCTACACCTTC
CDR3: CASARVAYGYTF

size: -
D: -
V: TRBV9
J: TRBJ2-2
DNA: TGTGCCAGCAGCGTCAACCCCAGGGTCGCGAACACCGGGGAGCTGTTTTTT
CDR3: CASSVNPRVANTGELFF

size: once
D: TRBD1
V: TRBV19
J: TRBJ1-5
DNA: TGTGCCAGTAGTATAGGCGCACAGGGGAGTCAGCCCCAGCATTTT
CDR3: CASSIGAQGSQPQHF

size: few
D: -
V: TRBV5-6
J: TRBJ1-1
DNA: TGTGCCAGCAGCTCGGTCTCAGGGCACACTGAAGCTTTCTTT
CDR3: CASSSVSGHTEAFF

size: -
D: -
V: TRBV28
J: TRBJ2-1
DNA: TGTGCCAGCAGTTCCCTGGACAGATACAATGAGCAGTTCTTC
CDR3: CASSSLDRYNEQFF

size: -
D: -
V: TRBV6-1
J: TRBJ1-1
DNA: TGTGCCAGCAACTACTGGGGGGGTGGGATCACTGAAGCTTTCTTT
CDR3: CASNYWGGGITEAFF

size: -
D: TRBD1
V: TRBV19
J: TRBJ1-5
DNA: TGTGCCAGCGGGACAGGCTTCAATCAGCCCCAGCATTTT
CDR3: CASGTGFNQPQHF

size: -
D: -
V: TRBV2
J: TRBJ2-5
DNA: TGTGCCAGCAGTGAGGCTAGGATGAAGACCCAGTACTTC
CDR3: CASSEARMKTQYF

size: -
D: TRBD1
V: TRBV10-3
J: TRBJ1-2
DNA: TGTGCCATCAGTGCTTCAAGGACAGGGGGCGACGGTGGCTACACCTTC
CDR3: CAISASRTGGDGGYTF

size: few
D: TRBD2
V: TRBV2
J: TRBJ2-5
DNA: TGTGCCAGCAGTTGGCTAGCGGGAGGGCCAGGGGAGACCCAGTACTTC
CDR3: CASSWLAGGPGETQYF

size: -
D: -
V: TRBV10-1
J: TRBJ2-2
DNA: TGCGCCAGCAGTGAATCTCGGGTAACCCCCGGGGAGCTGTTTTTT
CDR3: CASSESRVTPGELFF

size: -
D: -
V: TRBV11-2
J: TRBJ1-1
DNA: TGTGCCAGCAGCCCAGCGGACAGACGGAACACTGAAGCTTTCTTT
CDR3: CASSPADRRNTEAFF

size: -
D: -
V: TRBV7-2
J: TRBJ1-2
DNA: TGTGCCAGCAGCTTAGGAAGTAGTACTCATGGCTACACCTTC
CDR3: CASSLGSSTHGYTF

size: once
D: TRBD1
V: TRBV28
J: TRBJ2-7
DNA: TGTGCCAGCACTCGCGGACAGGGCTACGAGCAGTACTTC
CDR3: CASTRGQGYEQYF